These 12 T cell receptor beta chains share one sample of origin, sequenced in a study of metastatic and nonmetastatic thyroid tumors. MiXCR reprocessed the PCR reads for TCRdb. Altogether 4,000 or so clones are present, around a third being singletons, with the ten largest covering approximately 15%. Not a single patient had been given any form of treatment at any point before undergoing thyroid surgery. The sequenced sample was adjacent normal tissue. Receptor source: a female donor with papillary thyroid cancer or a benign thyroid nodule (not recorded which). Some clones in this sample may be carry-over from other donors' samples.

This clone was counted between two and nine times. V and J are TRBV19 and TRBJ2-7, with TRBD2 matching 14 bases. Losses at the gene ends were 6 bases for V and 5 bases for J; bases not matched to a gene: 3. Germline V gene sequence: CDR1 LNHDA, CDR2 SQIVND (reference sequence). The CDR3 totals 14 residues. The CDR3 is CASRQTSGRDEQYF. CDR3 in DNA: TGTGCCAGTAGACAGACTAGCGGGAGGGACGAGCAGTACTTC.

This chain links TRBV20-1 with TRBJ2-1; D may be TRBD1 or TRBD2 (6 bases each). The germline V gene has CDR1 DFQATT and CDR2 SNEGSKA (reference sequence). The CDR3 length is 14 residues. V lost 1 base and J 4 bases, leaving 11 bases between the germline ends. The CDR3 sequence: CSARVGGDYNEQFF. In nucleotides, the CDR3 is TGCAGTGCTAGAGTCGGGGGCGATTACAATGAGCAGTTCTTC.

This clone is large. The chain links TRBV14 to TRBJ2-1, with a tentative D call TRBD2 (6 bases). This CDR3 is 15 amino acids long. The germline gives CDR1 SGHDN, CDR2 FVKESK. V lost 3 bases to trimming and J lost 7 bases, with 16 bases between them. CDR3 nucleotide sequence: TGTGCCAGCAGCCAGCCCCGGGACTTACCGAATGAGCAGTTCTTC. Protein sequence: CASSQPRDLPNEQFF. Drawing the rest from reference TRBV14 and TRBJ2-1, the complete variable domain is EAGVTQFPSHSVIEKGQTVTLRCDPISGHDNLYWYRRVMGKEIKFLLHFVKESKQDESGMPNNRFLAERTGGTYSTLKVQPAELEDSGVYFCASSQPRDLPNEQFFGPGTRLTVL.

This clone was seen a handful of times. This chain connects TRBV28 to TRBJ1-2; 9 nucleotides align to TRBD1. CDR3 length: 17 residues. V shed 7 bases and J 3 bases; nucleotides not matched to a gene: 15. Germline values: CDR1 MDHEN, CDR2 SYDVKM. CDR3 loop: CASTPMTGTGNDYGYTF. CDR3 coding DNA: TGTGCCAGCACCCCGATGACCGGGACAGGGAATGACTATGGCTACACCTTC.

A remark on this clone: Because it lacks the conserved phenylalanine or tryptophan at the end, this CDR3 is likely a read error. It is unclear where the CDR3 begins or ends on the DNA, so no DNA is shown, and the CDR3 is as TCRdb lists it. The chain has TRBV28 and TRBJ1-5; TRBD1 is the table's D call and was not checked against the DNA. 16 amino acids form the CDR3, both terminal residues included. Germline V gene lookup returns CDR1 MDHEN and CDR2 SYDVKM. This CDR3 is CASKEAGQGVDQPQDY.

In this sample, this clone turned up once. The rearrangement uses TRBV11-1 and TRBJ2-1; 9 nucleotides agree with TRBD2. Germline V gene lookup returns CDR1 SGHAT and CDR2 FQDESV (reference sequence). V was clipped by 6 bases and J by 0 bases; unmatched bases: 3. This CDR3 comprises 15 residues. The CDR3 loop reads CASSRTSASYNEQFF. CDR3 DNA: TGTGCCAGCAGTCGGACTAGCGCCTCCTACAATGAGCAGTTCTTC.

This clone is judged large. The chain is built from TRBV6-5 and TRBJ2-7, with TRBD1 matching over 8 bases. This CDR3 spans 15 amino acids. Trimming cost V 2 bases and J 2 bases; bases outside gene matches: 5. CDR1 is MNHEY and CDR2 is SVGAGI in the germline V gene. CDR3 amino acids: CASSYRGQGTYEQYF. Written as DNA, the CDR3 is TGTGCCAGCAGTTACCGAGGACAGGGAACCTACGAGCAGTACTTC.

This clone was seen only a few times. This sequence joins TRBV2 and TRBJ2-7; D assignment may be TRBD1 or TRBD2 (5 bases each). V lost 5 bases and J lost 0, with 11 bases in between. The CDR3 is 14 residues long. Germline V lookup: CDR1 SNHLY, CDR2 FYNNEI. In DNA form, the CDR3 reads TGTGCCAGCAGTCGGGACCGGAGCTCCTACGAGCAGTACTTC. It yields the protein CASSRDRSSYEQYF.

This clone was picked up a small number of times. The chain recombines TRBV12-3 or TRBV12-4 with TRBJ2-2, with 14 bases that match TRBD2. The length of the CDR3 is 14 residues. Trimming cost V 8 bases and J 7 bases; bases outside gene matches: 3. The CDR3 loop is CASDGTSGGGELFF. The CDR3 coding sequence is TGTGCCAGCGATGGGACTAGCGGGGGCGGGGAGCTGTTTTTT.

The V gene is TRBV28, the J gene TRBJ1-2; a weak D match, TRBD1 (6 bases). This CDR3 is 14 amino acids long. Germline V lookup: CDR1 MDHEN, CDR2 SYDVKM. Deletions cut 7 bases from V and 2 bases from J, with 14 bases between. This CDR3 reads CASNRQAVNYGYTF. The CDR3 DNA reads TGTGCCAGCAACCGACAGGCAGTGAACTATGGCTACACCTTC.

The genes are TRBV6-4 and TRBJ2-7; possibly TRBD1 for D (6 bases). CDR3 length equals 13 residues. V gave up 11 bases and J gave up 2 bases, with 16 bases separating them. Germline V gene lookup returns CDR1 MRHNA and CDR2 SNTAGT. The CDR3: CADPPRDTYEQYF. As DNA, the CDR3 is TGTGCCGACCCCCCGAGGGACACCTACGAGCAGTACTTC.

The chain has TRBV11-2 and TRBJ1-5; D is possibly TRBD1 (5 bases). Germline lookup yields CDR1 SGHAT and CDR2 FQNNGV. This CDR3 region has 18 residues. Trimming took off 2 bases at V and 4 bases at J, with 21 bases between the two ends. The CDR3 loop is CASSLSPPPAGWNQPQHF. CDR3 nucleotide sequence: TGTGCCAGCAGCTTATCCCCCCCTCCCGCAGGGTGGAATCAGCCCCAGCATTTT.